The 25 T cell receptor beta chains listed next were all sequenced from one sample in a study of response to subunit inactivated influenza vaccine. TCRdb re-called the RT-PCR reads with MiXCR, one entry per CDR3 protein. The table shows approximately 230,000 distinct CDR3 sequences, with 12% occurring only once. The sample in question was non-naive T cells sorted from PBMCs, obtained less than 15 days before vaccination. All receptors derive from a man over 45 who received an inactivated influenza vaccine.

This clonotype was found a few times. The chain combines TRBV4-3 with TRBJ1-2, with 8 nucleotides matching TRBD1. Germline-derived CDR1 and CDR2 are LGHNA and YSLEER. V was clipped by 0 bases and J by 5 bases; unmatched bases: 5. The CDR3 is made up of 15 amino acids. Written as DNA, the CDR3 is TGCGCCAGCAGCCAAGAACCGACAGGGGTATATGGCTACACCTTC. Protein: CASSQEPTGVYGYTF.

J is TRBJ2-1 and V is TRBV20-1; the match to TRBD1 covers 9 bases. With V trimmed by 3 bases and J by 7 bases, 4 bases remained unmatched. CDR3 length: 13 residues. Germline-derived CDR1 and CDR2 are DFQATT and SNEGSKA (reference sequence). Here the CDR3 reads CSASRDRVNEQFF. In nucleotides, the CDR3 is TGCAGTGCTAGCCGGGACAGGGTAAATGAGCAGTTCTTC.

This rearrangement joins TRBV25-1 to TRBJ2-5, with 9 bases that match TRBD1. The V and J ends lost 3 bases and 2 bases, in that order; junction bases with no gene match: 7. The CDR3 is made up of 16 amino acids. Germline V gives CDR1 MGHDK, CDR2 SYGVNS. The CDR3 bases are TGTGCCAGCAGTGATGACAGGGGGGGTTGGCAAGAGACCCAGTACTTC. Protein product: CASSDDRGGWQETQYF.

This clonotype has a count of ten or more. The CDR3 sequence: CSASQGHEQYF. For the CDR3, the DNA is TGCAGTGCTAGCCAGGGCCACGAGCAGTACTTC. This chain links TRBV20-1 with TRBJ2-7; D may be TRBD1 (5 bases). The CDR3 consists of 11 residues. Looked up from germline, CDR1 is DFQATT and CDR2 is SNEGSKA (reference sequence). V was trimmed by 3 bases and J by 5 bases, leaving 8 bases between them.

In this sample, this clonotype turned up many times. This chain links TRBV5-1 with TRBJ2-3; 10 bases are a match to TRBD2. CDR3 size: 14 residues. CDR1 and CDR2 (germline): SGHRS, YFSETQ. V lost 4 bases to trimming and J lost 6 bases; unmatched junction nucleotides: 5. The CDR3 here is CASSQGLAYDTQYF. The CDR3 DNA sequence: TGCGCCAGCAGCCAGGGACTAGCGTACGATACGCAGTATTTT. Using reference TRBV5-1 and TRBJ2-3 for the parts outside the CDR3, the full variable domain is KAGVTQTPRYLIKTRGQQVTLSCSPISGHRSVSWYQQTPGQGLQFLFEYFSETQRNKGNFPGRFSGRQFSNSRSEMNVSTLELGDSALYLCASSQGLAYDTQYFGPGTRLTVL.

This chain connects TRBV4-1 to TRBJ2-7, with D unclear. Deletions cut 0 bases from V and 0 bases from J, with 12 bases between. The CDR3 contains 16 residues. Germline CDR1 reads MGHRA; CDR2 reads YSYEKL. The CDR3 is CASSQEQSVNSYEQYF. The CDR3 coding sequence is TGCGCCAGCAGCCAAGAACAGTCGGTCAACTCCTACGAGCAGTACTTC.

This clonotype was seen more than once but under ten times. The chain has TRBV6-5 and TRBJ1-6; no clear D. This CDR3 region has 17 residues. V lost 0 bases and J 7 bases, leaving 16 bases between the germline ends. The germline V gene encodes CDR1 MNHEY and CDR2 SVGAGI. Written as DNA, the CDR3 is TGTGCCAGCAGTTACTCGAATGTATTCCGGGGAAATTCACCCCTCCACTTT. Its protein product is CASSYSNVFRGNSPLHF.

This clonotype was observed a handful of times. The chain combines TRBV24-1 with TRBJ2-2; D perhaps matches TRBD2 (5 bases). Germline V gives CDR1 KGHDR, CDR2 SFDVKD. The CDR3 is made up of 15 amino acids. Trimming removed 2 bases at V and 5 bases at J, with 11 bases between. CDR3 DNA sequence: TGTGCCACCAGTGATTGGCCCACGGGGACCGGGGAGCTGTTTTTT. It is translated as CATSDWPTGTGELFF.

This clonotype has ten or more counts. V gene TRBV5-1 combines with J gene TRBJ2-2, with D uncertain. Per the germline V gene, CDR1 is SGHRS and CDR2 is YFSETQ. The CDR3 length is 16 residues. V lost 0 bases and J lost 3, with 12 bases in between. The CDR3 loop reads CASSLDGWPDTGELFF. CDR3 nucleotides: TGCGCCAGCAGCTTGGATGGTTGGCCGGACACCGGGGAGCTGTTTTTT.

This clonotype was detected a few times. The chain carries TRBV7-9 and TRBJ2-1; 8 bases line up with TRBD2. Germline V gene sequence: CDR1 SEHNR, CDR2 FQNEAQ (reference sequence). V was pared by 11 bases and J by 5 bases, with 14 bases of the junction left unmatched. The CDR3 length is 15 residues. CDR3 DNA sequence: TGTGCCCTGGCCCGTTTTAGCGGGAACAACAATGAGCAGTTCTTC. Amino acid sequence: CALARFSGNNNEQFF.

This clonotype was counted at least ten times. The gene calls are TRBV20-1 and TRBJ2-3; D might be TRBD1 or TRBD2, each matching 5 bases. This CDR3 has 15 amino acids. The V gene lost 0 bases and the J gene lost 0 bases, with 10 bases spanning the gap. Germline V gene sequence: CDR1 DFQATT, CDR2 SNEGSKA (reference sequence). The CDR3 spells CSAREGPISTDTQYF. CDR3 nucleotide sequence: TGCAGTGCTAGAGAGGGACCGATAAGCACAGATACGCAGTATTTT.

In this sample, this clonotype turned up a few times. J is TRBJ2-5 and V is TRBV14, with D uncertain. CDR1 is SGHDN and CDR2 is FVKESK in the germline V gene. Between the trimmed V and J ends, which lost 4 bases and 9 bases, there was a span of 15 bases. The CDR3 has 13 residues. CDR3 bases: TGTGCCAGCAGCCCGAGGACGGTTGGGGCCCAGTACTTC. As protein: CASSPRTVGAQYF.

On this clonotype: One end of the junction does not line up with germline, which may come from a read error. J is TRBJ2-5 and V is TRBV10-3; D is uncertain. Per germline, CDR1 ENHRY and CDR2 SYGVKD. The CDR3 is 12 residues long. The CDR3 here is CAISAPDHEPDF. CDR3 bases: TGTGCCATCAGTGCCCCGGACCATGAACCGGACTTC.

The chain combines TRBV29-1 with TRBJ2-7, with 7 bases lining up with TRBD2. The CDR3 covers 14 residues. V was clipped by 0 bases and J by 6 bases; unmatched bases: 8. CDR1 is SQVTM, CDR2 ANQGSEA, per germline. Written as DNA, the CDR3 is TGCAGCGTTGAAGAAGGCGGGGGTCGACTCGAGCAGTACTTC. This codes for CSVEEGGGRLEQYF.

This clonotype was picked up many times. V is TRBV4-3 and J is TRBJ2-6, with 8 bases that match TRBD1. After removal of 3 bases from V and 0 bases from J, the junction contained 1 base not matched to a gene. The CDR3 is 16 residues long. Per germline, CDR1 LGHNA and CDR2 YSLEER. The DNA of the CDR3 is TGCGCCAGCAGCCATGGACAGGGCTCTGGGGCCAACGTCCTGACTTTC. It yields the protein CASSHGQGSGANVLTF.

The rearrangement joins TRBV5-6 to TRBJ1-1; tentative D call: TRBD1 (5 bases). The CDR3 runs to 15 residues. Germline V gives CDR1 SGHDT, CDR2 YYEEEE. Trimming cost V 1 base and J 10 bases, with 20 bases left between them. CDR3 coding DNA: TGTGCCAGCAGCTTGATATTCGGGGGAGGATCGGTAGCTTTCTTT. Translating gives CASSLIFGGGSVAFF.

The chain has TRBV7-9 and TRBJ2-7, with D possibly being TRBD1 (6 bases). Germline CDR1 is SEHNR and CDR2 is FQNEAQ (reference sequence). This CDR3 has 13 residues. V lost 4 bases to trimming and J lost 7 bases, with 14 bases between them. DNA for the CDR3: TGTGCCAGCAGCTCTTACAGGGTAGGGGAGCAGTACTTC. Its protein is CASSSYRVGEQYF. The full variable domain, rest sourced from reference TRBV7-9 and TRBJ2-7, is DTGVSQNPRHKITKRGQNVTFRCDPISEHNRLYWYRQTLGQGPEFLTYFQNEAQLEKSRLLSDRFSAERPKGSFSTLEIQRTEQGDSAMYLCASSSYRVGEQYFGPGTRLTVT.

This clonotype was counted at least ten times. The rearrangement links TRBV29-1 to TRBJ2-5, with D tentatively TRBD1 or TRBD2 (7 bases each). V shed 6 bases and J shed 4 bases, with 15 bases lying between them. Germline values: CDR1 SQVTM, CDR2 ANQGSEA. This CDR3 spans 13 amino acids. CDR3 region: CSVQGGGRETQYF. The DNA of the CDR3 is TGCAGCGTCCAGGGGGGGGGGAGAGAGACCCAGTACTTC. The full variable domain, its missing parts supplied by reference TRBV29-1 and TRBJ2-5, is SAVISQKPSRDICQRGTSLTIQCQVDSQVTMMFWYRQQPGQSLTLIATANQGSEATYESGFVIDKFPISRPNLTFSTLTVSNMSPEDSSIYLCSVQGGGRETQYFGPGTRLLVL.

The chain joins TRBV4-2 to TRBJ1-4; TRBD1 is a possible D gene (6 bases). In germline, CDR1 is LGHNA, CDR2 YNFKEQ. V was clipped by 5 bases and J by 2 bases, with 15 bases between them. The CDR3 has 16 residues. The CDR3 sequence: CASSSRGRGTNEKLFF. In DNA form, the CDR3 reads TGTGCCAGCAGCTCCAGGGGTCGGGGTACTAATGAAAAACTGTTTTTT.

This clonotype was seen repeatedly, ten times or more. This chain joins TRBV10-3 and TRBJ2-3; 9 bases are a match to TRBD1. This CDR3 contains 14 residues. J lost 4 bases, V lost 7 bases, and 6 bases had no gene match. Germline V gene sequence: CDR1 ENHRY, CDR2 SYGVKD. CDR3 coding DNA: TGTGCCATCAAGAACAGGGGGCTTTCAGATACGCAGTATTTT. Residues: CAIKNRGLSDTQYF.

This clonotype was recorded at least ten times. CDR3 nucleotides: TGTGCCAGCAGTTACCGGGCTGTGAAAATTTGGGACACTGAAGCTTTCTTT. Its translation: CASSYRAVKIWDTEAFF. The chain employs TRBV6-5 and TRBJ1-1; D is ambiguous. Germline V CDR1 and CDR2: MNHEY, SVGAGI. V dropped 2 bases and J dropped 3 bases, with 19 bases sitting between them. There are 17 residues in the CDR3.

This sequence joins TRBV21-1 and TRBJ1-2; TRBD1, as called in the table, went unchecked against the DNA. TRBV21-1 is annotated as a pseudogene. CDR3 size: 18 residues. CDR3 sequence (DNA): TGTGCCAGCAGCAAAACCCCGGGGACGGACACTACTAACTATGGCTACACCTTC. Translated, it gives CASSKTPGTDTTNYGYTF.

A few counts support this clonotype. CDR3 DNA: TGCAGTGCCATCGGACAGGGGACCCAAGAGACCCAGTACTTC. It specifies CSAIGQGTQETQYF. The V call is TRBV20-1, the J call TRBJ2-5; 9 bases fit TRBD1. This CDR3 has 14 amino acids. Germline values: CDR1 DFQATT, CDR2 SNEGSKA (reference sequence). The J segment lost 1 base and the V segment lost 6 bases, leaving 6 bases of the junction unmatched.

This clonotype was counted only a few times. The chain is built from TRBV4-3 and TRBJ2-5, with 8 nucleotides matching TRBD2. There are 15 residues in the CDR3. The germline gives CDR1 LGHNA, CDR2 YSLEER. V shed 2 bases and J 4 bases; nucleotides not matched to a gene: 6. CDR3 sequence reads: CASSQQAGAGETQYF. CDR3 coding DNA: TGCGCCAGCAGCCAACAAGCGGGGGCGGGAGAGACCCAGTACTTC.

In DNA form, the CDR3 reads TGTGCCAGCAGCCCGGGGAGAAACAATCAGCCCCAGCATTTT. Protein product: CASSPGRNNQPQHF. The V and J genes are TRBV13 and TRBJ1-5; D unresolved. Germline V lookup: CDR1 PRHDT, CDR2 FYEKMQ (reference sequence). This CDR3 comprises 14 residues. V lost 5 bases, J lost 3 bases, and 11 bases lay in between.